These 27 T cell receptor beta chains share one sample of origin, sequenced in a study of Graves' ophthalmopathy and Graves' hyperthyroidism. RNA transcripts served as template for amplifying TCR beta CDR3 sequences. A first-round RT-PCR used HTBI primers, followed by a second-round multiplex PCR. TCRdb reprocessed the multiplex PCR reads via MiXCR and lists one record per CDR3 protein. This table holds 400,000 to 450,000 distinct CDR3 sequences, around a fifth found once. Sequences were obtained from peripheral blood. The receptor set was obtained from a woman in her late teens or twenties with stable Graves' hyperthyroidism.

This clonotype came up many times. The V call is TRBV3-1, the J call TRBJ1-6; D is perhaps TRBD1 (6 bases). Between the trimmed V and J ends, which lost 1 base and 6 bases, there was a span of 10 bases. From germline, CDR1 is LGHDT and CDR2 YNNKEL (reference sequence). The CDR3 is made up of 15 amino acids. CDR3 sequence (DNA): TGTGCCAGCAGCCAAGCTGGGGGCGTTAATTCACCCCTCCACTTT. As protein: CASSQAGGVNSPLHF. The full variable domain, its missing parts supplied by reference TRBV3-1 and TRBJ1-6, is DTAVSQTPKYLVTQMGNDKSIKCEQNLGHDTMYWYKQDSKKFLKIMFSYNNKELIINETVPNRFSPKSPDKAHLNLHINSLELGDSAVYFCASSQAGGVNSPLHFGNGTRLTVT.

The chain links TRBV30 to TRBJ1-2, with 8 positions matching TRBD1. Germline V CDR1 and CDR2: GTSNPN, SVGIG (reference sequence). CDR3 length: 16 amino acids. With 4 bases clipped from V and 0 bases from J, the junction kept 10 bases outside the gene matches. In nucleotides, the CDR3 is TGTGCCTGGACCGGGACAGGATATTTAGCTAACTATGGCTACACCTTC. Amino acids: CAWTGTGYLANYGYTF. Together with reference TRBV30 and TRBJ1-2, the CDR3 gives the full variable domain: SQTIHQWPATLVQPVGSPLSLECTVEGTSNPNLYWYRQAAGRGLQLLFYSVGIGQISSEVPQNLSASRPQDRQFILSSKKLLLSDSGFYLCAWTGTGYLANYGYTFGSGTRLTVV.

This clonotype has a count of ten or more. V gene TRBV7-9 combines with J gene TRBJ1-2; tentatively, D is TRBD1 (5 bases). With 6 bases removed from V and 0 bases from J, the gap between germline ends came to 11 bases. Germline CDR1 and CDR2: SEHNR and FQNEAQ (reference sequence). The CDR3 contains 14 residues. DNA of the CDR3: TGTGCCAGCAGTTTCGACAGCTCTAACTATGGCTACACCTTC. It encodes CASSFDSSNYGYTF.

This clonotype was counted ten times or more. The chain recombines TRBV25-1 with TRBJ1-2, with D possibly matching TRBD1 (6 bases). The CDR3 loop spans 13 amino acids. V gave up 2 bases and J gave up 4 bases, with 8 bases separating them. CDR1 and CDR2 (germline): MGHDK, SYGVNS. The CDR3 DNA reads TGTGCCAGCAGTGAAGACAGGTTCTATGGCTACACCTTC. It yields the protein CASSEDRFYGYTF.

The chain carries TRBV4-2 and TRBJ2-2; tentatively, D is TRBD1 (6 bases). CDR1 LGHNA and CDR2 YNFKEQ come from the germline V gene. This CDR3 spans 18 amino acids. The V and J ends lost 1 base and 5 bases respectively, with 20 bases between them. As DNA, the CDR3 is TGTGCCAGCAGCCAAGTACCCTGGGACATTCGGTGGACCGGGGAGCTGTTTTTT. This sequence encodes CASSQVPWDIRWTGELFF.

This clonotype was seen many times. This chain uses TRBV11-2 with TRBJ1-1; 10 positions agree with TRBD1. The ends lost 5 bases at V and 1 base at J; junction bases unmatched: 4. Germline values: CDR1 SGHAT, CDR2 FQNNGV. The CDR3 is made up of 15 amino acids. CDR3 loop: CASSDRDRGNTEAFF. CDR3 coding DNA: TGTGCCAGCAGCGACCGGGACAGGGGGAACACTGAAGCTTTCTTT.

Ten or more counts support this clonotype. This chain connects TRBV12-3 or TRBV12-4 to TRBJ1-1; no firm D call. This CDR3 contains 14 residues. Trimming stripped 7 bases from V and 1 base from J, with 13 bases between. In DNA form, the CDR3 reads TGTGCCAGCATCCCTCCCGACCGGAACACTGAAGCTTTCTTT. Translated: CASIPPDRNTEAFF.

This clonotype was detected only once. CDR3 nucleotide sequence: TGTGCCAGCAGTTTCACTCCCGAAGGTGGCTATGGCTACACCTTC. Amino acid sequence: CASSFTPEGGYGYTF. V usage is TRBV6-5 and J usage is TRBJ1-2; no firm D call. The germline gives CDR1 MNHEY, CDR2 SVGAGI. The CDR3 sequence is 15 residues long. Trimming left V 4 bases short and J 4 bases short, with 16 bases between.

This clonotype was seen many times. V gene TRBV12-3 or TRBV12-4 combines with J gene TRBJ2-2; 9 nucleotides agree with TRBD2. The CDR3 runs to 16 residues. Trimming cost V 2 bases and J 6 bases; bases outside gene matches: 7. CDR3 DNA: TGTGCCAGCAGTTTATACGGCGGGAGGGCCGCCGGGGAGCTGTTTTTT. It specifies CASSLYGGRAAGELFF.

Points on this clonotype: This sequence may be a read error, since a much larger clone differs from it by one base. The chain has TRBV9 and TRBJ2-7; the D gene is possibly TRBD2 (5 bases). Germline V gene lookup returns CDR1 SGDLS and CDR2 YYNGEE. There are 13 residues in the CDR3. Trimming shortened V by 4 bases and J by 2 bases, and 10 bases separated the two germline ends. In nucleotides, the CDR3 is TGTGCCAGCAGCATAGAGGGAGCCTACGAGCAGTACTTC. This gives the protein CASSIEGAYEQYF.

For this clonotype: A much larger clonotype is one base distant, so this may be a read error. The chain employs TRBV25-1 and TRBJ2-7; D is uncertain. The CDR3 totals 14 residues. Germline lookup yields CDR1 MGHDK and CDR2 SYGVNS. The DNA of the CDR3 is TGTGCCAGCAGTGATCCTATGAGCTCCTACGAGCAGTGCTTC. Protein: CASSDPMSSYEQCF.

This clonotype was recorded a few times. This chain links TRBV10-3 with TRBJ2-7; TRBD2 agrees at 15 bases. The CDR3 loop spans 15 amino acids. Unmatched junction bases numbered 7, after V lost 10 bases and J lost 3 bases. Germline V gene sequence: CDR1 ENHRY, CDR2 SYGVKD. CDR3 in amino acids: CATQGLAGGNYEQYF. CDR3 sequence (DNA): TGTGCCACCCAAGGACTAGCGGGAGGGAACTACGAGCAGTACTTC.

V gene TRBV7-9 combines with J gene TRBJ2-7, with 8 bases identical to TRBD2. The germline CDR1 and CDR2 sequences are SEHNR and FQNEAQ (reference sequence). CDR3 length: 15 amino acids. J lost 6 bases, V lost 0 bases, and 7 bases had no gene match. The CDR3 is CASSLAKAGGTEQYF. CDR3 sequence (DNA): TGTGCCAGCAGCTTAGCTAAGGCGGGAGGTACCGAGCAGTACTTC.

The chain is built from TRBV7-2 and TRBJ2-5; 8 bases match TRBD1. V shed 8 bases, J shed 5 bases, and the junction held 13 bases outside the gene matches. The germline V gene has CDR1 SGHTA and CDR2 FQGNSA. This CDR3 contains 15 residues. Written as DNA, the CDR3 is TGTGCCAGCTCCCTCTTAACAGGGGGGAAGGAGACCCAGTACTTC. The encoded protein is CASSLLTGGKETQYF.

This chain connects TRBV12-3 or TRBV12-4 to TRBJ1-5; 8 nucleotides align to TRBD1. The CDR3 is made up of 16 amino acids. Losses at the gene ends were 1 base for V and 5 bases for J; bases not matched to a gene: 7. As DNA, the CDR3 is TGTGCCAGCAGTTTAGGGTCGGACAGGGAAGATCAGCCCCAGCATTTT. Residues: CASSLGSDREDQPQHF.

The chain uses TRBV28 and TRBJ2-7; D is unresolved. The CDR3 runs to 17 residues. Trimming pared 2 bases from V and 0 bases from J, leaving 17 bases between. The V gene's germline CDR1 is MDHEN and CDR2 SYDVKM. The CDR3 loop reads CASSLTLFWNPSYEQYF. For the CDR3, the DNA is TGTGCCAGCAGTTTAACCCTTTTTTGGAACCCCTCCTACGAGCAGTACTTC. Combining the CDR3 with reference TRBV28 and TRBJ2-7 gives the whole variable domain DVKVTQSSRYLVKRTGEKVFLECVQDMDHENMFWYRQDPGLGLRLIYFSYDVKMKEKGDIPEGYSVSREKKERFSLILESASTNQTSMYLCASSLTLFWNPSYEQYFGPGTRLTVT.

This clonotype has a count of ten or more. The chain joins TRBV7-9 to TRBJ2-7, with D uncertain. This CDR3 is built from 11 residues. V lost 5 bases and J 6 bases, leaving 8 bases between the germline ends. The germline V gene has CDR1 SEHNR and CDR2 FQNEAQ (reference sequence). The DNA for the CDR3 is TGTGCCAGCAGCGGCCCGGGCGAGCAGTACTTC. This codes for CASSGPGEQYF.

Remarks on this clonotype: Possible read error: a much larger clone is one base away. The genes are TRBV11-2 and TRBJ1-1; TRBD1 agrees at 9 bases. The CDR3 runs to 16 residues. From germline, CDR1 is SGHAT and CDR2 FQNNGV. The CDR3 is CASSVDRGVMNTEACF. As DNA, the CDR3 is TGTGCCAGCAGCGTGGACAGGGGAGTAATGAACACTGAAGCTTGCTTT.

This clonotype came up many times. The chain couples TRBV2 to TRBJ2-7; D assignment may be TRBD1 or TRBD2 (5 bases each). Germline V lookup: CDR1 SNHLY, CDR2 FYNNEI. V was cut by 5 bases and J by 2 bases, with 16 bases left in between. The CDR3 has 15 residues. CDR3 sequence (DNA): TGTGCCAGCAGTTCGGTTCGGGACCCAACCTACGAGCAGTACTTC. Translated, it gives CASSSVRDPTYEQYF.

The chain recombines TRBV30 with TRBJ2-5; TRBD2 agrees at 7 bases. V shed 2 bases, J shed 7 bases, and the junction held 13 bases outside the gene matches. CDR3 length: 15 amino acids. From germline, CDR1 is GTSNPN and CDR2 SVGIG (reference sequence). The CDR3 here is CAWSPLGGGSGTQYF. The CDR3 DNA reads as TGTGCCTGGAGTCCCCTAGGCGGGGGAAGCGGGACCCAGTACTTC.

This clonotype appeared many times. V gene TRBV2 combines with J gene TRBJ1-1; D perhaps matches TRBD1 (6 bases). V was trimmed by 6 bases and J by 0 bases, leaving 11 bases between them. This CDR3 region has 14 residues. CDR1 and CDR2 (germline): SNHLY, FYNNEI. The CDR3 region is CASSLGHLNTEAFF. The DNA of the CDR3 is TGTGCCAGCAGCCTGGGACACTTGAACACTGAAGCTTTCTTT.

This chain joins TRBV12-3 or TRBV12-4 and TRBJ1-1; 9 bases agree with TRBD1. The CDR3 contains 13 residues. The junction had 10 bases not matched to a gene; V was cut back by 5 bases and J by 12 bases. CDR3 residues: CASSPPGQGNPFF. The CDR3 region has the DNA TGTGCCAGCAGTCCACCGGGACAGGGTAATCCTTTCTTT.

This clonotype was observed at least ten times. The genes are TRBV18 and TRBJ2-5; TRBD2 matches 10 bases. Germline assignment: CDR1 KGHSH and CDR2 LQKENI. The CDR3 sequence is 14 residues long. With V trimmed by 3 bases and J by 3 bases, 1 base remained unmatched. CDR3 loop: CASSPLAGEETQYF. As DNA, the CDR3 is TGTGCCAGCTCACCCCTAGCGGGAGAAGAGACCCAGTACTTC.

This clonotype was detected ten times or more. The chain combines TRBV2 with TRBJ2-7; a possible D gene is TRBD2 (6 bases). CDR3 size: 14 residues. The germline gives CDR1 SNHLY, CDR2 FYNNEI. Trimming shortened V by 7 bases and J by 2 bases, and 15 bases separated the two germline ends. The CDR3, as DNA: TGTGCCAGCATAACCTACGGGGGTCCCTACGAGCAGTACTTC. Its translation: CASITYGGPYEQYF.

This clonotype was seen many times. The chain couples TRBV19 to TRBJ1-5; D remains ambiguous. Germline V gene data show CDR1 as LNHDA and CDR2 as SQIVND (reference sequence). CDR3 length: 16 amino acids. The V gene lost 3 bases and the J gene lost 1 base, with 13 bases spanning the gap. The CDR3 DNA reads TGTGCCAGTAGTATGTCAGCGTATGCGAGCAATCAGCCCCAGCATTTT. Residues: CASSMSAYASNQPQHF.

This clonotype showed up many times. The V gene is TRBV24-1, the J gene TRBJ1-1, with D perhaps matching TRBD1 (5 bases). Trimming removed 9 bases from V and 2 bases from J, with 12 bases in between. CDR1 and CDR2 (germline): KGHDR, SFDVKD. The CDR3 runs to 13 residues. The CDR3 region is CATSIGGNTEAFF. The CDR3, as DNA: TGTGCCACCTCCATCGGGGGTAACACTGAAGCTTTCTTT.

Ten or more counts support this clonotype. The chain couples TRBV30 to TRBJ1-3, with TRBD1 matching 7 bases. Germline CDR1 is GTSNPN and CDR2 is SVGIG (reference sequence). After removal of 4 bases from V and 1 base from J, the junction contained 7 bases not matched to a gene. This CDR3 has 15 residues. The CDR3 DNA reads TGTGCCTGGATAGGACAGGCTCGTTCTGGAAACACCATATATTTT. It is translated as CAWIGQARSGNTIYF.